This T cell receptor (beta chain) was identified during a study of T cell repertoires and HLA-DP antigens. V trimming: 6 bases; J trimming: 3 bases; junction bases outside the gene matches: 6. Germline loops: CDR1 MNHNY, CDR2 SVGAGI (reference sequence). The length of the CDR3 is 14 residues. To note about this clone: Antigen unknown.

The protocol was immunoSEQ multiplex PCR, while the TCRdb copy is restricted to in-frame clones and leaves out a portion. The repertoire holds some 89,000 clones, with about 89% as singletons. The TCR was taken from a man aged 45-60 years in good health and CMV-seronegative. The genes are TRBV6-6 and TRBJ2-7; TRBD1 aligns across 9 bases. The sample comprised CD4+ T cells from PBMCs. CDR3 nucleotides: TGTGCCAGCAGGGAAACGGGACAGGGCTACGAGCAGTACTTC. Residues: CASRETGQGYEQYF.